The sequence of this TCR beta chain was determined in a study of HIV-infected children after antiretroviral therapy interruption (dated by TCRdb to between 2018 and 2021). General notes on the study: Eight children were included: four on planned treatment interruption and four on continuous treatment, all with CD4+ count above 500 and viral load below 50 copies/ml. The interruption group had a median age of around 10 years, compared with 8 years in the continuous treatment group. Exposure to EBV and CMV had been recorded for most participating children. For the interruption arm, samples were taken at week 0, at week 12, at the end of interruption (week 24 or 48), and roughly 3 years after the study ended. For the continuous-treatment arm, samples from the corresponding weeks 0, 48 and 150 were analyzed. Alongside measurements of thymic output, the study compared TCR repertoires of children on planned treatment interruption with TCR repertoires of children on continuous antiretroviral treatment. What the authors observed across the whole study: The naive CD4+ Gini coefficient rose by the end of treatment interruption, suggesting clonal expansion, and returned to baseline by 3 years. The small number of patients is a limitation, and caution is needed when interpreting the data. The sorted CD45RA+ naive cells might contain minor non-naive CD45RA+ populations, such as EMRA or stem memory cells. In naive CD4+ repertoires of PTI patients, reduced CDR3 sharing between time points was observed after interruption began, whereas many sequences were found to be shared between end of interruption and 3 years later.

This clonotype has ten or more counts. Its antigen specificity is not known. No per-base quality is available; no much larger clone lies one base away. Library preparation used 3' RACE. TCR libraries were built from RNA using a 3' RACE protocol with unique molecular identifiers to correct PCR amplification bias. As many as 12 amplicon libraries were pooled and then sequenced on an Illumina MiSeq using v2 2x250 paired-end chemistry. Processing in the source paper ran as follows. Reads were processed with Decombinator for assignment of V and J genes and CDR3, and barcode-based correction of errors and PCR bias was applied. Before Gini coefficients were calculated with the R ineq package, the repertoires were subsampled to the same depth. CDR3 similarity was assessed with GLIPH, Hamming distance and a shared triplet metric. TCRdb redid the processing of the public reads, applying fastp at Q25 and MiXCR, and retained in-frame beta chains. Rows are unified per CDR3 protein, each entry keeping the most common DNA and genes. These V and J calls rely on TCRdb rather than the paper's analysis. Recorded for this sample are fewer than 50,000 distinct CDR3 sequences; approximately 4.3% of them occurred a single time. Jointly, the top ten make up approximately 0.7% of the sample.

The CDR3 runs 15 amino acids, cysteine and phenylalanine included. Only the CDR3 part of the read is kept: 45 bases, read in frame from the first base. The germline V gene provides CDR1 SGHTA and CDR2 FQGTGA. Trimming leaves V shorter by 2 bases and J shorter by 1 base, with the junction holding 3 bases beyond the gene matches. This sample's treatment or condition label indicates: PENTA 11 planned treatment interruption arm or continuous ART arm. The participants, all children from the United Kingdom aged 2 to 15 years, had been on at least three-drug ART for a minimum of 24 weeks. Cryopreserved PBMCs containing at least 5 million viable cells were required, and four candidate patients were excluded because of low viable PBMC yield. Naive CD4+ CD45RA+ CD45RO- T cells were FACS-sorted from thawed PBMCs on a FACSAria III cell sorter. After sorting, the cells were fixed and RNA was extracted first with the RNeasy FFPE kit and then with the RNeasy Micro kit.

This specimen was CD45RA+ CD4+ T cells from PBMCs, pooled from several time points, taken from a donor given antiretroviral therapy, either interrupted or continuous. The sample's cell subset or site, from its label and the paper: naive CD4+ CD45RA+ CD45RO- T cells. This sequence was found in a pool of human donors with HIV. The rearranged chain carries TRBV7-3 and TRBJ2-5; TRBD2 fits 8 bases in the junction. The CDR3 reads CASSLAGGIQETQYF. The DNA sequence follows: TGTGCCAGCAGCTTAGCGGGGGGCATCCAAGAGACCCAGTACTTC.